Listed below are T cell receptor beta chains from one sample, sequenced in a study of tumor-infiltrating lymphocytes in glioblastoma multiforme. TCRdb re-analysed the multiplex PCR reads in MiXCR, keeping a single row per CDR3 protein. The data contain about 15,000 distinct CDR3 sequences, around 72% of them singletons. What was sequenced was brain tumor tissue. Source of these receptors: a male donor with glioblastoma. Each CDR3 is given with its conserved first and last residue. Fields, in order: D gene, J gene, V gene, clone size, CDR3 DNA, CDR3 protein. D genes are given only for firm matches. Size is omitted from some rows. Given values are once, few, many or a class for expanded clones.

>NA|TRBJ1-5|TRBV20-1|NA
TGCAGTGCTAGGATGGGACATGTTAATCAGCCCCAGCATTTT
CSARMGHVNQPQHF
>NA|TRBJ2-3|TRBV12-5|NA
TGTGCTAGTGGTCAACATGGGGATACGCAATATTTT
CASGQHGDTQYF
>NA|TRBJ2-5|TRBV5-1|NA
TGCGCCAGCAGCTTGAGCCTGTACCAAGAGTCCCAGTACTTC
CASSLSLYQESQYF
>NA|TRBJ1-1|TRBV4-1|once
TGCGCCAGCAGCCAAGAGATTTCGGCTGGAGCTCTCTTT
CASSQEISAGALF
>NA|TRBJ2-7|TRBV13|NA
TGTGCCAGCAGCTCGCGGGAATATTCCTACGAGCAGTACTTC
CASSSREYSYEQYF
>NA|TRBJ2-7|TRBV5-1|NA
TGCGCCAGCAGCCTTGGGACACGCCGAAATATCCTCTACGAGCAGTACTTC
CASSLGTRRNILYEQYF
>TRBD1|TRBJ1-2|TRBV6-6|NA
TGTGCCAGCAGTGCCGGACAGGGATTAGGAGGCTACACCTTC
CASSAGQGLGGYTF
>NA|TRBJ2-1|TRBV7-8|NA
TGTGCCAGCAGCTTAGCGCGCCGCCCCCAAGTGTACAATGAGGAGTTCTTC
CASSLARRPQVYNEEFF
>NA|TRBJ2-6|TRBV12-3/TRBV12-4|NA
TGTGCCAGCAGTTTAGGTCCGTTCTTCGGGGCCAACGCCCTGACTTTC
CASSLGPFFGANALTF
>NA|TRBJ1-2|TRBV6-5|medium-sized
TGTGCCAGCAGTCTTAGCATCGGGGGGGCGGGTAACTATGGCTACACCTTC
CASSLSIGGAGNYGYTF
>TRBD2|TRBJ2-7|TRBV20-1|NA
TGCAGTGCTAGAGTCCAACTAGCGGGAAGTGAGCAGTACTTC
CSARVQLAGSEQYF
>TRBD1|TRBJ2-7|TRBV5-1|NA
TGCGCCAGCAGATTGGAGGGACAGGCTTATTCCTACGAGCGGTACTTC
CASRLEGQAYSYERYF
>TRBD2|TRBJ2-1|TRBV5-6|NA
TGTGCCAGCAGCTCGAGGACTAGCGGGTACCGTGAGCAGTTCTTC
CASSSRTSGYREQFF
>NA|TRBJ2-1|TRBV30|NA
TGTGCCTCGAGTCTAAAGGAGTTCATAGACAATGAGCAGTCCTTC
CASSLKEFIDNEQSF
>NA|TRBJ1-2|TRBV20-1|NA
TGCAGTGCGGAAGACAGACGCTCCAACTATGGCTACACCTTC
CSAEDRRSNYGYTF
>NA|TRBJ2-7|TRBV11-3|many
TGTGCCAGCAGCTCCCGGGACGGATCCTACGAGCAGTACTTC
CASSSRDGSYEQYF
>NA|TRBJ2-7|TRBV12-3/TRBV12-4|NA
TGTGCCAGCAGCCCCGAGGGTTACGAGCAGTACTTC
CASSPEGYEQYF
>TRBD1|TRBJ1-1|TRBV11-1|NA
TGTGCCAGCAGCTTAGAGGATTGGGACAGCGGGGCTTTATTT
CASSLEDWDSGALF
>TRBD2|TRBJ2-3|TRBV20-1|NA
TGCAGTGCTGGTCGCCCCGGACTAGCGGGATTGCCGAGTAGCACAGATACGCAGTATTTT
CSAGRPGLAGLPSSTDTQYF
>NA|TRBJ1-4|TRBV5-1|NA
TGCGCCAGCAGCTCCTTTCTCGCTACTAATGAAAAACTGTTTTTT
CASSSFLATNEKLFF
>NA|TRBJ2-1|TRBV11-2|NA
TGTGTCAGCAGCTTAGATAGTGGGAATGAGCAGCCCTTC
CVSSLDSGNEQPF
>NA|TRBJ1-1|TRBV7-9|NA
TGTGCCAGCAGCTTAGGCGGGTCTAGGGAGGTCCCACCGGGCGACACTGAAGCTTTCTTT
CASSLGGSREVPPGDTEAFF
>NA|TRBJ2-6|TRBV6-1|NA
TGTGCCAGCAGTGCCGGGGCAAGCGACGGGGCCAACGTCCTGACTTTC
CASSAGASDGANVLTF
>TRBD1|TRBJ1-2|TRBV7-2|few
TGTGCCAGCAGCTTGTACTCGACAGGGCGGGACTATGGCTACACCTTC
CASSLYSTGRDYGYTF
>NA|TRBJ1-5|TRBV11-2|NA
TGTGCCAGCAGCCGGGACCGATACAATCAGCCCCAGCATTTT
CASSRDRYNQPQHF
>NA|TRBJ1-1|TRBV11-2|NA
TGTGCCAGCAGCACCCAGAGAAACAGGGACACTGAAGCTTTCTTT
CASSTQRNRDTEAFF
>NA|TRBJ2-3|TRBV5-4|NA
TGTGCCAGCAGCTTAGGGAGTAGTGTACGCACAGATACGCAGTATTTT
CASSLGSSVRTDTQYF
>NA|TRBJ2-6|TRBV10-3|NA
TGTACCATCAGAGGTCTCTATGTGGCCAACGTCCTGACTTTC
CTIRGLYVANVLTF
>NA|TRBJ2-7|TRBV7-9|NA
TGTGCCAGCAGCCCGACCTGGGTGGGGAACGAGCAGTACTTC
CASSPTWVGNEQYF
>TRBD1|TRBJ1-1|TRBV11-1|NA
TGTGCCAGCAGCGTCGACAGGGCTTACACTGAAGCTTTCTTT
CASSVDRAYTEAFF
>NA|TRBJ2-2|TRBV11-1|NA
TGTGCCAGCAGCTTGATGGCAACGGACACCGTTGAGCTGTTTTTT
CASSLMATDTVELFF
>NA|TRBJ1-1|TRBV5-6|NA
TGTGCCAGCAGCTTGTTGCGGGGGACTGAAGCTTTCTTT
CASSLLRGTEAFF
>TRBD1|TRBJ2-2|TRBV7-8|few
TGTGCCAGCAGCATCCGACAGGGAACCGGGGAGTTGTTTTTT
CASSIRQGTGELFF
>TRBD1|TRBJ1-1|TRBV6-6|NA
TGTGCCATGCAGGGGGCCAAGAACACTGAAGCTTTCTTT
CAMQGAKNTEAFF
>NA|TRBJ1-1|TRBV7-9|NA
TGTGCCAGCAGCTTAGACCGTTTGAACACTGGAGCTTTCTTT
CASSLDRLNTGAFF
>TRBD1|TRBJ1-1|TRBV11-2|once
TGTGCCAGCGGCAAGGGACAGCGCACTGAAGCTTTCTTT
CASGKGQRTEAFF
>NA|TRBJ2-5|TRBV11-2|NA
TGTGCCAGCACCCGGACGGTCACCCAAGAGACCCAGTACTTC
CASTRTVTQETQYF
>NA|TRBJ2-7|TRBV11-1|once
TGTGCCAGCAGCTTAGCGCACGGGGACGAGCAGTACTTC
CASSLAHGDEQYF
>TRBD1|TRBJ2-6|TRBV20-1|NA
TGCAGTGCTTCCGGGACAGGGGGCTCTGGGGCCAACGTCCTGACTTTC
CSASGTGGSGANVLTF
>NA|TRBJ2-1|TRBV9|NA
TGTGCCATCAGCTCGGCGGCGCGGGGCTACAATGAGCAGTTCTTC
CAISSAARGYNEQFF
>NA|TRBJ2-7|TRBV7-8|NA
TGTGCCAGCAGCCCAGTACGGGTTGATTACTCCTACGAGCAGTACTTC
CASSPVRVDYSYEQYF
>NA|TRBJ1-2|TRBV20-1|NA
TGCAGTGCTAGAGATGAGTCCTCTACGCGCTACACCTTC
CSARDESSTRYTF
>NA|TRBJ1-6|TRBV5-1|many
TGCGCCAGCAGCCCGCAGGGGCGAAATTCACCCCTCCACTTT
CASSPQGRNSPLHF
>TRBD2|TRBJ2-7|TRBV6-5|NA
TGTGCCAGCAGTTACTCCGGACTAGCAGCCTACGAGCAGTACTTC
CASSYSGLAAYEQYF
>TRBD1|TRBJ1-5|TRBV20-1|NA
TGCAGTGCTAGAGAGGACAGGGGGGTTCAGCCCCAGCATTTT
CSAREDRGVQPQHF
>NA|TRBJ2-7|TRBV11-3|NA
TGTGCCAGCAGCACAGGCCCGACCTACGAGCAGTACTTC
CASSTGPTYEQYF
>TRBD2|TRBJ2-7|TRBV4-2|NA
TGTGCCAGCAGCCAAACCTTAGCGGGAGGACCGGGACAGGAGCAGGATTTC
CASSQTLAGGPGQEQDF
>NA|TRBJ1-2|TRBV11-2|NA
TGTGCCAGCAGCTCCAGTTTGGGGGGCTACACCTTC
CASSSSLGGYTF
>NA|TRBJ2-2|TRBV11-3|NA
TGTGCCAGCAGCTTAATCGCGTTGACCGGGGAGCTGTTTTTT
CASSLIALTGELFF
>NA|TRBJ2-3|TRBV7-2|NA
TGTGCCAGCAGCCTAGCAGATACGCAGTATTTT
CASSLADTQYF
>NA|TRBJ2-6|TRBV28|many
TGTGCCAGCAGTTCCCCTCACTCTGGGGCCAACGTCCTGACTTTC
CASSSPHSGANVLTF
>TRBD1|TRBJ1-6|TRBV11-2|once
TGTGCCAGCAGCTCTCGAGGGACAGGGGCTGGTTCACCCCTCCACTTT
CASSSRGTGAGSPLHF
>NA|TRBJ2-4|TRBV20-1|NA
TGCAGTGCTAAGAGGGGGATGGGGGCACAAGGAAACATTCAGTACTTC
CSAKRGMGAQGNIQYF